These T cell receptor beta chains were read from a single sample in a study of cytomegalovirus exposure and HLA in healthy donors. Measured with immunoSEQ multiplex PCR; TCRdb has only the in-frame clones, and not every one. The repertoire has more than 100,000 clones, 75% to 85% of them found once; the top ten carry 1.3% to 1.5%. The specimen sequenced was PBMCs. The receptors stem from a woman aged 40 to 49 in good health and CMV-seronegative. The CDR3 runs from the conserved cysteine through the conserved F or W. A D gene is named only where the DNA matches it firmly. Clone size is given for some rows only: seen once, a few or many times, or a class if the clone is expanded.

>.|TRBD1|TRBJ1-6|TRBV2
CASSQGQGWDSPLHF
TGTGCCAGCAGCCAAGGACAGGGGTGGGATTCACCCCTCCACTTT
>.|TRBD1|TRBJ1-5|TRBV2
CASGGQGAVKGEPQHF
TGTGCCAGCGGGGGGCAGGGGGCGGTGAAGGGAGAGCCCCAGCATTTT
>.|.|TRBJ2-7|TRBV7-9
CASSFLSGVGNEQYF
TGTGCCAGCAGCTTTCTGTCAGGGGTCGGGAACGAGCAGTACTTC
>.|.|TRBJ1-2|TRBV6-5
CASSYPSGASYTF
TGTGCCAGCAGTTACCCTTCAGGGGCGAGCTACACCTTC
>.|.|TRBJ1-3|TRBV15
CATSRVGQSSSGNTIYF
TGTGCCACCAGCAGAGTTGGGCAGTCCAGCTCTGGAAACACCATATATTTT
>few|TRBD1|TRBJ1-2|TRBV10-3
CAISAQRMTGGYTF
TGTGCCATCAGTGCCCAGAGGATGACAGGGGGCTACACCTTC
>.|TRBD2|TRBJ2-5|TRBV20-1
CSTTSGETQYF
TGCAGTACGACTAGCGGGGAGACCCAGTACTTC
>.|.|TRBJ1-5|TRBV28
CASSLIGIYQPQHF
TGTGCCAGCAGTTTGATCGGGATCTATCAGCCCCAGCATTTT
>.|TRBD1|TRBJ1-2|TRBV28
CASSLATGANYGYTF
TGTGCCAGCAGTTTAGCGACAGGGGCTAACTATGGCTACACCTTC
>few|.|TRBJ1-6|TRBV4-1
CASSQDEVLGSPLHF
TGCGCCAGCAGCCAAGATGAGGTTTTAGGTTCACCCCTCCACTTT
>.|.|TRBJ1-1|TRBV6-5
CASSLVGKRGEAFF
TGTGCCAGCAGTCTCGTCGGGAAACGCGGGGAAGCTTTCTTT
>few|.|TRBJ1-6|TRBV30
CAWSAKPSSYNSPLHF
TGTGCCTGGAGTGCCAAGCCAAGCTCCTATAATTCACCCCTCCACTTT
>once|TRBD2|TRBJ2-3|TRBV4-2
CASSQDVGSGGFTDTQYF
TGTGCCAGCAGCCAAGATGTTGGGAGCGGGGGGTTCACAGATACGCAGTATTTT
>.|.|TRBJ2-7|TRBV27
CASSFDRGQEAYEQYF
TGTGCCAGCAGTTTTGATCGAGGGCAGGAGGCCTACGAGCAGTACTTC
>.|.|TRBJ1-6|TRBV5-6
CASRSGLINSPLHF
TGTGCCAGCAGATCAGGCTTAATCAATTCACCCCTCCACTTT
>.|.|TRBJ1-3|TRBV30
CAWIPGPSGNTIYF
TGTGCCTGGATCCCAGGTCCCTCTGGAAACACCATATATTTT
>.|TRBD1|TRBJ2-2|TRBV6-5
CASSYSDRGRTGELFF
TGTGCCAGCAGTTACTCGGACAGGGGGCGAACCGGGGAGCTGTTTTTT
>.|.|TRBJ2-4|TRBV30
CAWAQGYEATDIQYF
TGTGCCTGGGCACAGGGTTATGAGGCAACGGACATTCAGTACTTC
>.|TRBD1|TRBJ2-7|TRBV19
CASSINRDRGYEQYF
TGTGCCAGTAGTATTAACCGGGACAGGGGGTACGAGCAGTACTTC
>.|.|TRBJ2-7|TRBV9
CASSAPDREDSYEQYF
TGTGCCAGCAGCGCCCCAGACAGGGAGGACTCCTACGAGCAGTACTTC
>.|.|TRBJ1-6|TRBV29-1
CSVREKGNSPLHF
TGCAGCGTCAGGGAAAAGGGTAATTCACCCCTCCACTTT
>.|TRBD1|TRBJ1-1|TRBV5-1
CASSFAKTTGNKDTEAFF
TGCGCCAGCAGCTTTGCGAAAACGACAGGGAACAAAGACACTGAAGCTTTCTTT
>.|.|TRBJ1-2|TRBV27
CASSQTGFYGYTF
TGTGCCAGCAGTCAAACAGGGTTCTATGGCTACACCTTC
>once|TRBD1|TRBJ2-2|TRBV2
CASSPGQVPTGELFF
TGTGCCAGCAGTCCGGGACAGGTCCCCACCGGGGAGCTGTTTTTT
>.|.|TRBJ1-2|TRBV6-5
CASSRQGTINYGYTF
TGTGCCAGCAGCCGCCAGGGGACGATAAACTATGGCTACACCTTC
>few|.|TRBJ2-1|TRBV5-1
CASNRESSYNEQFF
TGCGCCAGCAACAGGGAAAGCTCCTACAATGAGCAGTTCTTC
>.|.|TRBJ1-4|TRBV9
CASSVGRPQGYEKLFF
TGTGCCAGCAGCGTTGGGAGACCACAGGGCTATGAAAAACTGTTTTTT
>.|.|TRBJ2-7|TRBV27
CASSSTSISTGPTYEQYF
TGTGCCAGCAGTTCAACCTCTATTTCGACAGGCCCGACCTACGAGCAGTACTTC
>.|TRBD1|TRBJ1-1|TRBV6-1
CASRKAHDRVTEAFF
TGTGCCAGCAGGAAAGCTCATGACAGGGTAACTGAAGCTTTCTTT
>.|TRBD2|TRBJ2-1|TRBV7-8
CASSLVGGRAYNEQFF
TGTGCCAGCAGCTTAGTGGGGGGGAGGGCTTACAATGAGCAGTTCTTC
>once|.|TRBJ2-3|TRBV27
CASSQGLSTDTQYF
TGTGCCAGCAGTCAAGGACTATCTACAGATACGCAGTATTTT
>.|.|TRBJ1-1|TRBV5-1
CASSFGQNTEAFF
TGCGCCAGCAGCTTCGGACAGAACACTGAAGCTTTCTTT
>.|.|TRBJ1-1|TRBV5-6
CASSLDRGAGAFF
TGTGCCAGCAGCTTGGACCGGGGGGCGGGAGCTTTCTTT
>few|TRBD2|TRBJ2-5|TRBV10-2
CASYDRTSGGVETQYF
TGCGCCAGCTACGACCGGACTAGCGGGGGGGTGGAGACCCAGTACTTC
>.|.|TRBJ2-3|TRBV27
CASRGTGGARTDTQYF
TGTGCCAGCAGGGGCACGGGGGGCGCGCGCACAGATACGCAGTATTTT
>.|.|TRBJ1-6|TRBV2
CASSENSGRSSPLHF
TGTGCCAGCAGTGAGAATTCAGGGCGAAGTTCACCCCTCCACTTT
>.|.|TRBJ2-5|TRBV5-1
CASSLGARGQETQYF
TGCGCCAGCAGCTTGGGGGCCAGGGGACAAGAGACCCAGTACTTC
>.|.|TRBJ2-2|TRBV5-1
CASVRDSKNTGELFF
TGCGCCAGCGTCCGGGACTCCAAGAACACCGGGGAGCTGTTTTTT
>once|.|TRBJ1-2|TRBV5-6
CASSLERYGYTF
TGTGCCAGCAGCTTGGAGCGCTATGGCTACACCTTC
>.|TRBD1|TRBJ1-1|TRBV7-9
CASSPTGDTEAFF
TGTGCCAGCAGCCCTACAGGGGACACTGAAGCTTTCTTT